This passage covers 18 T cell receptor beta chains from one sample sequenced in a study of CD8+CD57+ T cells in acquired aplastic anemia. Researchers used genomic DNA as the template to profile TCR beta VDJ and CDR3. MiXCR, run by TCRdb on the reads, gives a single entry per CDR3 protein. The sample has 200,000 to 250,000 distinct CDR3 sequences; about 59% are singletons. The sequenced sample was sorted CD4+, CD8+, or CD8+CD57+ T cells (not recorded which) from PBMCs. The receptors were sampled from a human donor in good health.

This clonotype was seen only a few times. V usage is TRBV20-1 and J usage is TRBJ2-7; 7 nucleotides match TRBD1. Germline V gene lookup returns CDR1 DFQATT and CDR2 SNEGSKA (reference sequence). V lost 2 bases to trimming and J lost 3 bases; unmatched junction nucleotides: 4. The CDR3 consists of 13 residues. CDR3 sequence (DNA): TGCAGTGCTAGACGCAGACAGGGCTACGAGCAGTACTTC. It specifies CSARRRQGYEQYF.

This clonotype was seen more than once but under ten times. The rearrangement uses TRBV10-3 and TRBJ1-2; D ambiguous. Trimming removed 6 bases from V and 8 bases from J, with 16 bases in between. This CDR3 is built from 13 residues. Per germline, CDR1 ENHRY and CDR2 SYGVKD. The CDR3 protein is CAIRFTGGRGYTF. DNA of the CDR3: TGTGCCATCAGGTTCACGGGTGGAAGAGGCTACACCTTC.

This chain joins TRBV10-1 and TRBJ1-6; TRBD1 matches 7 bases. The CDR3 is 15 amino acids. V shed 9 bases, J shed 16 bases, and the junction held 21 bases outside the gene matches. Per germline, CDR1 WNHNN and CDR2 SYGVQD (reference sequence). CDR3 protein: CASAGTENTGELLHF. The CDR3 bases are TGCGCCAGTGCCGGGACAGAGAACACCGGGGAGCTTCTCCACTTT.

This clonotype has more than one count but fewer than ten. The chain links TRBV19 to TRBJ2-7, with 7 bases identical to TRBD1. CDR1 LNHDA and CDR2 SQIVND come from the germline V gene (reference sequence). CDR3 length: 13 residues. Trimming removed 4 bases from V and 6 bases from J; junction bases left unmatched: 6. The CDR3 nucleotides read TGTGCCAGTAGTAACGGGCCAGGGGGCGAGCAGTACTTC. Translating it yields CASSNGPGGEQYF.

The rearrangement uses TRBV9 and TRBJ1-1; TRBD1 is a possible D gene (6 bases). The germline V gene has CDR1 SGDLS and CDR2 YYNGEE. This CDR3 has 13 residues. V lost 3 bases and J 2 bases, leaving 8 bases between the germline ends. DNA of the CDR3: TGTGCCAGCAGCGCGGACAGTAACACTGAAGCTTTCTTT. This sequence encodes CASSADSNTEAFF.

Points on this clonotype: A much larger clone lies one base from this, so it may be a read error. V gene TRBV11-3 combines with J gene TRBJ2-2; 11 bases are a match to TRBD2. Germline values: CDR1 SGHNT, CDR2 YENEEA. The CDR3 has 16 amino acids. The V and J ends lost 3 bases and 6 bases, in that order; junction bases with no gene match: 6. The CDR3 DNA sequence: TGTGCCAGCAGCTTCTCTAGCGGGGGGATCGCCGGGGAGCTGTTTTTT. Translated, it gives CASSFSSGGIAGELFF. Using reference TRBV11-3 and TRBJ2-2 for the parts outside the CDR3, the full variable domain is EAGVVQSPRYKIIEKKQPVAFWCNPISGHNTLYWYLQNLGQGPELLIRYENEEAVDDSQLPKDRFSAERLKGVDSTLKIQPAELGDSAVYLCASSFSSGGIAGELFFGEGSRLTVL.

This clonotype came up many times. The chain couples TRBV7-9 to TRBJ1-4; 7 bases align to TRBD1. The CDR3 extends over 15 amino acids. V trimming: 6 bases; J trimming: 5 bases; junction bases outside the gene matches: 9. Germline CDR1 SEHNR, CDR2 FQNEAQ (reference sequence). CDR3 DNA sequence: TGTGCCAGCAGTTCCTCTAGGACAGGAAATGAAAAACTGTTTTTT. This sequence encodes CASSSSRTGNEKLFF.

The CDR3 protein is CASRLGTGYDEQYF. The CDR3 nucleotides are TGTGCCAGCCGCCTCGGGACAGGGTACGACGAGCAGTACTTC. The gene calls are TRBV2 and TRBJ2-7; 9 nucleotides line up with TRBD1. The CDR3 is 14 residues long. Trimming took 8 bases from V and 5 from J; bases not matched to a gene: 10. CDR1 is SNHLY, CDR2 FYNNEI, per germline.

V gene TRBV5-8 combines with J gene TRBJ1-2; 11 nucleotides agree with TRBD1. CDR3 length: 16 amino acids. Germline V gives CDR1 SGHTS, CDR2 YDEGEE. After removal of 5 bases from V and 4 bases from J, the junction contained 10 bases not matched to a gene. CDR3 nucleotide sequence: TGTGCCAGCAGAAAAGCCGGGACAGGGGGTAGCTATGGCTACACCTTC. Translating it yields CASRKAGTGGSYGYTF.

This chain connects TRBV15 to TRBJ2-3; 8 bases match TRBD1. Germline CDR1 is LNHNV and CDR2 is YYDKDF (reference sequence). The CDR3 is 15 residues long. After removal of 0 bases from V and 4 bases from J, the junction contained 3 bases not matched to a gene. CDR3 sequence: CATSRDPGGADTQYF. CDR3 nucleotides: TGTGCCACCAGCAGAGACCCAGGGGGCGCAGATACGCAGTATTTT.

In this sample, this clonotype turned up once. One junction end does not reproduce the germline sequence, and a read error may be involved. The V gene is TRBV2, the J gene TRBJ1-5, with 7 bases fitting TRBD1. CDR1 is SNHLY, CDR2 FYNNEI, per germline. The CDR3 consists of 14 residues. CDR3 DNA sequence: TGTGCCAGCAGCACAGGGGTTAGCAATCAGCCCCGGCATTTT. Protein sequence: CASSTGVSNQPRHF.

V is TRBV7-6 and J is TRBJ1-1, with D unclear. Trimming removed 4 bases from V and 4 bases from J, with 10 bases in between. The CDR3 loop spans 13 amino acids. Germline assignment: CDR1 SGHVS and CDR2 FNYEAQ. The CDR3 region is CASSSGKSTEAFF. The CDR3 nucleotides read TGTGCCAGCAGCTCTGGAAAGAGCACTGAAGCTTTCTTT.

The genes are TRBV19 and TRBJ1-1; D is possibly TRBD1 (5 bases). CDR1 and CDR2 from the germline V gene are LNHDA and SQIVND (reference sequence). V was pared by 0 bases and J by 4 bases, with 12 bases between. This CDR3 is 15 amino acids long. This chain's CDR3 is CASSIEPGGGTEAFF. The DNA for the CDR3 is TGTGCCAGTAGTATAGAACCCGGGGGAGGCACTGAAGCTTTCTTT. Supplemented by reference TRBV19 and TRBJ1-1, the full variable domain reads DGGITQSPKYLFRKEGQNVTLSCEQNLNHDAMYWYRQDPGQGLRLIYYSQIVNDFQKGDIAEGYSVSREKKESFPLTVTSAQKNPTAFYLCASSIEPGGGTEAFFGQGTRLTVV.

The chain joins TRBV15 to TRBJ2-1, with 7 bases that match TRBD2. This CDR3 has 14 amino acids. From germline, CDR1 is LNHNV and CDR2 YYDKDF (reference sequence). The V segment lost 4 bases and the J segment 3 bases; nucleotides outside the gene matches: 3. Here the CDR3 DNA reads TGTGCCACCAGCAATCTAGCGGACTACAATGAGCAGTTCTTC. Its translation is CATSNLADYNEQFF.

In nucleotides, the CDR3 is TGTGCCACCAGCAGAGGACGGAGTGAAGCTTTCTTT. It yields the protein CATSRGRSEAFF. This chain uses TRBV15 with TRBJ1-1; D is undetermined. This CDR3 contains 12 residues. V lost 1 base, J lost 7 bases, and 7 bases lay in between. Germline values: CDR1 LNHNV, CDR2 YYDKDF (reference sequence).

This clonotype was counted a few times. The CDR3 sequence is CASSDRGPEQYF. In DNA form, the CDR3 reads TGTGCCAGCAGTGACAGAGGTCCCGAGCAGTACTTC. The chain joins TRBV6-5 to TRBJ2-7, with D maybe TRBD1 (5 bases). In germline, CDR1 is MNHEY, CDR2 SVGAGI. The CDR3 consists of 12 residues. Trimming took 5 bases from V and 6 from J, leaving 11 bases between them.

The chain employs TRBV19 and TRBJ2-7; D gene uncertain. Between the trimmed V and J ends, which lost 0 bases and 6 bases, there was a span of 9 bases. Germline assignment: CDR1 LNHDA and CDR2 SQIVND (reference sequence). The CDR3 consists of 13 residues. The CDR3 reads CASSIDLLGEQYF. CDR3 nucleotides: TGTGCCAGTAGTATAGATCTGCTGGGCGAGCAGTACTTC. Drawing the rest from reference TRBV19 and TRBJ2-7, the complete variable domain is DGGITQSPKYLFRKEGQNVTLSCEQNLNHDAMYWYRQDPGQGLRLIYYSQIVNDFQKGDIAEGYSVSREKKESFPLTVTSAQKNPTAFYLCASSIDLLGEQYFGPGTRLTVT.

J is TRBJ2-5 and V is TRBV7-3; 12 nucleotides match TRBD2. V dropped 5 bases and J dropped 5; count of bases not matched to a gene: 9. Germline CDR1 is SGHTA and CDR2 is FQGTGA. The CDR3 totals 16 residues. CDR3 DNA: TGTGCCAGCAGCCCTTGGACTAGCGGGACCGCGGAGACCCAGTACTTC. It yields the protein CASSPWTSGTAETQYF. Filled out from reference TRBV7-3 and TRBJ2-5, the complete variable domain reads GAGVSQTPSNKVTEKGKYVELRCDPISGHTALYWYRQSLGQGPEFLIYFQGTGAADDSGLPNDRFFAVRPEGSVSTLKIQRTERGDSAVYLCASSPWTSGTAETQYFGPGTRLLVL.